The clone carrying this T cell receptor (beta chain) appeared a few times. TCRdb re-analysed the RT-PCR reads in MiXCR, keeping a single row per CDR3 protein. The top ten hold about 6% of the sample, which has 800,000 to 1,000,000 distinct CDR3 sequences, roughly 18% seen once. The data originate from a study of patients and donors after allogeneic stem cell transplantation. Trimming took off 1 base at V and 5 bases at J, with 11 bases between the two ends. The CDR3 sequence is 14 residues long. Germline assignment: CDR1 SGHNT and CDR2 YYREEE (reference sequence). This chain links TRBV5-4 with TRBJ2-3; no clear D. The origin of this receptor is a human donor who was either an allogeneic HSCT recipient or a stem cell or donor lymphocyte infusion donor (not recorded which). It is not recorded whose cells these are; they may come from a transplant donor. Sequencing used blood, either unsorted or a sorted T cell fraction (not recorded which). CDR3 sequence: CASSLRDVGDTQYF. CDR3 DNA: TGTGCCAGCAGCTTGCGAGATGTTGGAGATACGCAGTATTTT.